A single sample gave rise to the 30 T cell receptor beta chains below, sequenced in a study of blood T cells in healthy people across ages. Through a sample-barcoded 5' primer and a J-beta primer mix, a second PCR was run for roughly 6 to 12 cycles. TCRdb ran MiXCR on the 5' RACE reads and lists one entry per CDR3 protein. The sample contains about 1 million distinct CDR3 sequences, approximately 26% of which appear only once. These sequences were also reported in another study, on T cells of mothers and their children.

Sequencing was performed on blood. These TCRs come from a girl under 10 years old in good health.

This clonotype was detected a few times. The chain is built from TRBV11-2 and TRBJ2-5; 9 nucleotides align to TRBD1. Germline assignment: CDR1 SGHAT and CDR2 FQNNGV. CDR3 length equals 14 residues. The junction had 5 bases not matched to a gene; V was cut back by 5 bases and J by 4 bases. CDR3: CASSEQGAGETQYF. CDR3 sequence (DNA): TGTGCCAGCAGCGAACAGGGGGCTGGAGAGACCCAGTACTTC.

The chain combines TRBV6-2 or TRBV6-3 with TRBJ2-7, with D possibly TRBD1 on 6 matching bases. V lost 6 bases and J 0 bases, leaving 15 bases between the germline ends. The CDR3 has 15 residues. CDR1 is MNHEY and CDR2 is SVGEGT in the germline V gene. CDR3 residues: CASSTFATGSYEQYF. The CDR3 coding sequence is TGTGCCAGCAGCACCTTCGCGACAGGCTCCTACGAGCAGTACTTC.

The V call is TRBV6-1, the J call TRBJ1-2; 11 bases align to TRBD1. Germline assignment: CDR1 MNHNS and CDR2 SASEGT. Trimming cost V 6 bases and J 7 bases; bases outside gene matches: 13. CDR3 length: 16 residues. The CDR3 coding sequence is TGTGCCAGCAGGGAGCAACCGGGACAGGGGGAAGTTGGCTACACCTTC. This encodes CASREQPGQGEVGYTF.

This clonotype was seen only a few times. The V and J genes are TRBV3-1 and TRBJ2-1; TRBD1 or TRBD2 may be the D gene (5 bases each). The CDR3 runs to 15 residues. Germline CDR1 is LGHDT and CDR2 is YNNKEL (reference sequence). V shed 0 bases and J shed 6 bases, with 12 bases lying between them. For the CDR3, the DNA is TGTGCCAGCAGCCAAGAGGGGCTAGCAGGCAATGAGCAGTTCTTC. Its translation is CASSQEGLAGNEQFF.

The chain employs TRBV5-1 and TRBJ1-1, with D unresolved. CDR3 length: 14 residues. Germline V lookup: CDR1 SGHRS, CDR2 YFSETQ. Trimming pared 1 base from V and 3 bases from J, leaving 10 bases between. The CDR3 coding sequence is TGCGCCAGCAGCTTGAGGCAGACCCACACTGAAGCTTTCTTT. Residues: CASSLRQTHTEAFF.

This chain links TRBV7-2 with TRBJ1-1, with D unclear. The ends were cut back, 5 bases at V and 0 bases at J, with 13 bases in the middle. Germline CDR1 is SGHTA and CDR2 is FQGNSA. This CDR3 is built from 15 residues. CDR3 bases: TGTGCCAGCAGCCTAGAGGGAGGCATGAACACTGAAGCTTTCTTT. The encoded protein is CASSLEGGMNTEAFF.

This clonotype was picked up a small number of times. This chain uses TRBV27 with TRBJ1-3, with TRBD1 as a possible D gene (5 bases). V gave up 4 bases and J gave up 3 bases, with 13 bases separating them. CDR3 length: 15 residues. CDR1 is MNHEY, CDR2 SMNVEV, per germline (reference sequence). CDR3 amino acids: CASSYSGASGNTIYF. CDR3 nucleotides: TGTGCCAGCAGTTATTCCGGGGCGAGTGGAAACACCATATATTTT.

The chain has TRBV29-1 and TRBJ2-7; D may be TRBD1 (6 bases). Germline V gene sequence: CDR1 SQVTM, CDR2 ANQGSEA. The length of the CDR3 is 11 residues. The V end lost 7 bases, the J end lost 6 bases, and 13 bases lay between the germline ends. CDR3 loop: CSATGTGEQYF. The CDR3 nucleotides read TGCAGCGCCACAGGGACGGGCGAGCAGTACTTC.

This clonotype has just one count. The chain couples TRBV20-1 to TRBJ2-2, with D tentatively TRBD2 (5 bases). This CDR3 contains 14 residues. Germline-derived CDR1 and CDR2 are DFQATT and SNEGSKA (reference sequence). The V end was cut by 5 bases, the J end by 4 bases, with 14 bases between. The CDR3 nucleotides read TGCAGTGCTTTGACTCCACGGGGCACCGGGGAGCTGTTTTTT. This codes for CSALTPRGTGELFF.

This clonotype has a single count. A read error may explain this, as a much larger clone is one base away. This CDR3 is CASRSPGDTLYF. Written as DNA, the CDR3 is TGTGCCAGCAGAAGTCCTGGGGATACGCTGTATTTT. This chain joins TRBV25-1 and TRBJ2-3; no reliable D call. The CDR3 length is 12 residues. Germline V CDR1 and CDR2: MGHDK, SYGVNS.

The sample holds a few counts of this clonotype. In nucleotides, the CDR3 is TGCAGCGCTGCCGTAGGGTCTGGCTACACCTTC. Residues: CSAAVGSGYTF. The chain uses TRBV29-1 and TRBJ1-2; no clear D gene. Trimming removed 7 bases from V and 7 bases from J, with 13 bases in between. CDR3 size: 11 residues. Germline V gives CDR1 SQVTM, CDR2 ANQGSEA.

The table lists this clonotype with a few counts. This chain links TRBV11-3 with TRBJ2-1; tentatively, D is TRBD1 or TRBD2 (5 bases each). The V end lost 5 bases, the J end lost 2 bases, and 16 bases lay between the germline ends. CDR1 and CDR2 (germline): SGHNT, YENEEA. This CDR3 contains 16 residues. DNA of the CDR3: TGTGCCAGCAGCCGGAGAGGGGAAGGTACCTACAATGAGCAGTTCTTC. As protein: CASSRRGEGTYNEQFF.

This clonotype was observed once. This chain's CDR3 is CASSDRPPTIEETQYF. CDR3 bases: TGTGCCAGCAGTGACAGACCCCCGACTATCGAAGAGACCCAGTACTTC. The gene calls are TRBV6-1 and TRBJ2-5; TRBD2 might be the D (5 bases). The V gene's germline CDR1 is MNHNS and CDR2 SASEGT. This CDR3 is built from 16 residues. Trimming left V 3 bases short and J 3 bases short, with 17 bases between.

This chain connects TRBV15 to TRBJ2-7; D uncertain. Between the trimmed V and J ends, which lost 0 bases and 3 bases, there was a span of 9 bases. CDR1 LNHNV and CDR2 YYDKDF come from the germline V gene (reference sequence). The CDR3 loop spans 14 amino acids. CDR3 in amino acids: CATSREGSNYEQYF. Here the CDR3 DNA reads TGTGCCACCAGCAGAGAGGGATCGAACTACGAGCAGTACTTC.

J is TRBJ2-2 and V is TRBV5-6; D remains ambiguous. This CDR3 comprises 15 residues. Germline V lookup: CDR1 SGHDT, CDR2 YYEEEE. V was cut by 3 bases and J by 3 bases, with 12 bases left in between. CDR3: CASSSEGRYTGELFF. The CDR3 region has the DNA TGTGCCAGCAGCTCGGAAGGACGTTACACCGGGGAGCTGTTTTTT.

The V call is TRBV6-2 or TRBV6-3, the J call TRBJ1-1; D may be TRBD1 (5 bases). V lost 6 bases and J lost 14, with 13 bases in between. The CDR3 has 10 amino acids. CDR1 and CDR2 (germline): MNHEY, SVGEGT. CDR3 region: CASSLGRGFF. CDR3 sequence (DNA): TGTGCCAGCAGCTTGGGACGCGGCTTCTTT.

This clonotype has a handful of counts. V usage is TRBV6-1 and J usage is TRBJ2-7, with D perhaps TRBD1 (7 bases). V lost 8 bases to trimming and J lost 3 bases, with 17 bases between them. CDR1 and CDR2 from the germline V gene are MNHNS and SASEGT. The CDR3 runs to 14 residues. The CDR3 loop reads CASLSAGGLYEQYF. The CDR3 DNA follows: TGTGCCAGCCTATCCGCAGGGGGGCTCTACGAGCAGTACTTC.

This clonotype was counted only a few times. Since the CDR3 does not end with the conserved phenylalanine or tryptophan, this likely comes from a read error. Because the CDR3's place on the DNA is in doubt, the DNA is left out and the CDR3 is given as listed by TCRdb. This chain uses TRBV9 with TRBJ2-1. The CDR3 is 12 amino acids long, termini counted. Per the germline V gene, CDR1 is SGDLS and CDR2 is YYNGEE. The CDR3 is CASSVNANEQSL.

This clonotype was seen a handful of times. This chain uses TRBV6-2 or TRBV6-3 with TRBJ1-4; TRBD1 might be the D (6 bases). The ends were cut back, 4 bases at V and 11 bases at J, with 14 bases in the middle. The CDR3 sequence is 13 residues long. The germline V gene encodes CDR1 MNHEY and CDR2 SVGEGT. CDR3 amino acids: CASSSTGRGKLFF. The CDR3 coding sequence is TGTGCCAGCAGTTCGACAGGACGAGGGAAACTGTTTTTT.

Concerning this clonotype itself: The CDR3 does not close with the conserved phenylalanine or tryptophan, likely indicating a read error. The chain combines TRBV5-1 with TRBJ2-1; D is ambiguous. This CDR3 spans 15 amino acids. Trimming removed 0 bases at V and 9 bases at J, with 16 bases between. Germline values: CDR1 SGHRS, CDR2 YFSETQ. The CDR3 sequence: CASSLAADSYIEQFL. CDR3 nucleotides: TGCGCCAGCAGCTTGGCGGCAGATTCTTATATTGAGCAGTTCCTC.

This clonotype was seen a handful of times. The chain uses TRBV4-1 and TRBJ2-5, with D tentatively TRBD2 (8 bases). Judging by the DNA end, TRBJ2-7 fits better; the J call may be wrong. There are 16 residues in the CDR3. Looked up from germline, CDR1 is MGHRA and CDR2 is YSYEKL. CDR3: CASSQGQGGRSYEQYF. In nucleotides, the CDR3 is TGCGCCAGCAGCCAAGGACAGGGCGGGAGGTCCTACGAGCAGTACTTC.

This clonotype was found a few times. The chain recombines TRBV6-5 with TRBJ1-1; D remains unclear. Germline V lookup: CDR1 MNHEY, CDR2 SVGAGI. Between the trimmed V and J ends, which lost 6 bases and 2 bases, there was a span of 10 bases. The CDR3 spans 13 residues. CDR3 loop: CASRTDLNTEAFF. The DNA of the CDR3 is TGTGCCAGCAGAACGGATCTTAACACTGAAGCTTTCTTT.

The table lists this clonotype with a few counts. This chain joins TRBV28 and TRBJ1-5; the D gene is possibly TRBD1 (6 bases). This CDR3 has 15 amino acids. Germline V gene sequence: CDR1 MDHEN, CDR2 SYDVKM. Trimming left V 11 bases short and J 2 bases short, with 19 bases between. The CDR3 is CAAVLQGGGNQPQHF. Written as DNA, the CDR3 is TGTGCCGCAGTACTACAGGGTGGAGGCAATCAGCCCCAGCATTTT.

A few counts support this clonotype. The J gene is TRBJ2-7, the V gene TRBV20-1; D remains unclear. This CDR3 is built from 13 residues. CDR1 is DFQATT and CDR2 is SNEGSKA in the germline V gene (reference sequence). Trimming shortened V by 6 bases and J by 0 bases, and 12 bases separated the two germline ends. Here the CDR3 reads CSAQTFVSYEQYF. The CDR3 DNA reads as TGCAGTGCCCAGACCTTTGTCTCCTACGAGCAGTACTTC.

The CDR3, as DNA: TGTGCCAGCAACGACTTGAGCTCCTACAATGAGCAGTTCTTC. Its protein is CASNDLSSYNEQFF. The V gene is TRBV10-3, the J gene TRBJ2-1; D remains ambiguous. Trimming left V 10 bases short and J 0 bases short, with 13 bases between. Germline-derived CDR1 and CDR2 are ENHRY and SYGVKD. This CDR3 has 14 residues.

A few counts support this clonotype. This sequence joins TRBV4-1 and TRBJ2-5, with 11 bases lining up with TRBD2. The J call may be incorrect, as the DNA end agrees better with TRBJ2-7. The germline V gene encodes CDR1 MGHRA and CDR2 YSYEKL. CDR3 length: 16 residues. The CDR3 protein is CASSQGFGLAGYEQYF. CDR3 sequence (DNA): TGCGCCAGCAGCCAAGGGTTCGGACTAGCGGGCTACGAGCAGTACTTC.

The V call is TRBV5-1, the J call TRBJ1-1, with D perhaps TRBD1 (5 bases). V lost 0 bases to trimming and J lost 1 base, with 13 bases between them. Germline V gives CDR1 SGHRS, CDR2 YFSETQ. The CDR3 sequence is 16 residues long. DNA for the CDR3: TGCGCCAGCAGCTTGGCCTCACTCGGGGGGAACACTGAAGCTTTCTTT. Protein sequence: CASSLASLGGNTEAFF.

About this clonotype itself: A junction end diverges from the germline sequence, so it may reflect a read error. V is TRBV27 and J is TRBJ2-7; 8 bases align to TRBD2. Germline values: CDR1 MNHEY, CDR2 SMNVEV (reference sequence). The CDR3 is made up of 14 amino acids. The CDR3 DNA reads as TGTGCCAGCATGACTAGCGCTACCTCCCACGAGCAGTACTTC. Translation gives CASMTSATSHEQYF.

This clonotype has ten or more counts. J is TRBJ2-3 and V is TRBV11-3, with D unresolved. CDR3 size: 11 residues. V was cut by 2 bases and J by 5 bases, with 2 bases left in between. The germline gives CDR1 SGHNT, CDR2 YENEEA. Here the CDR3 DNA reads TGTGCCAGCAGCTTAAAAGATACGCAGTATTTT. Translated, it gives CASSLKDTQYF.

This clonotype was recorded a few times. The chain has TRBV20-1 and TRBJ2-5, with TRBD2 matching 14 bases. The CDR3 contains 14 residues. Germline lookup yields CDR1 DFQATT and CDR2 SNEGSKA (reference sequence). J was trimmed by 7 bases and V by 6 bases; bases with no gene match: 7. CDR3 coding DNA: TGCAGTGCCCGACTAGCGGGGGGGCAGGGGACCCAGTACTTC. Translating gives CSARLAGGQGTQYF.